This T cell receptor (beta chain) was retrieved from a study of T cells in tuberculosis. For the study at large: IGRA-negative adolescents, IGRA-positive adolescents with latent tuberculosis and adults with active tuberculosis formed this South African cohort.

The V gene lost 7 bases and the J gene lost 4 bases, with 25 bases spanning the gap. In germline, CDR1 is MDHEN, CDR2 SYDVKM. The CDR3 covers 17 residues. Unsorted cryopreserved PBMC were sequenced, averaging about 93,000 T cells per clinical donor. TCRdb's copy holds only in-frame clones and misses some; the assay was immunoSEQ multiplex PCR. Here the sample spans around 45,000 clones, about 94% being singletons. Study-level points and caveats: Using the GMM-specific repertoire gave nearly 90% accuracy versus about 70% with motifs.

As for this clone: Its target is not known.

Sequenced material: PBMCs. V usage is TRBV28 and J usage is TRBJ1-1; D is undetermined. The sequence derives from a donor aged 10 to 29 with latent tuberculosis or without tuberculosis infection. Some clones in this sample may be carry-over from other donors' samples. The CDR3 region is CASIPPPGRGYVTEAFF. CDR3 DNA sequence: TGTGCCAGCATTCCCCCCCCCGGACGGGGTTACGTCACTGAAGCTTTCTTT.